These 18 T cell receptor beta chains were sequenced from one sample in a study of T-cell reconstitution after alpha-beta-depleted transplantation in children (dated by TCRdb to the mid-2010s). Library generation was performed with PCR. TCRdb lists the instrument as Illumina HiSeq 2500. TCR library preparation used molecular barcoding, with unique molecular identifiers applied to normalize quantification of the TCRbeta repertoire. The public reads were reprocessed in TCRdb via fastp at Q25 and MiXCR, keeping in-frame beta chains. Duplicate CDR3 protein sequences are folded into a single record with the most common DNA and genes. The table for this sample lists 800,000 to 1,000,000 distinct CDR3 sequences; less than 30% of them were counted only once. The ten most abundant clones make up roughly 27% of the sample. The sample's treatment or condition label, in plain terms: allogeneic hematopoietic cell transplantation with graft depleted of TCRalphabeta T cells and CD19 B cells.

The material was PBMCs, mostly from graft donor cells, obtained 360 days after TCRalphabeta/CD19-depleted stem cell transplant. These receptors came from a boy younger than two who had a stem cell transplant for SCID, so the T cells may come from the graft donor.

The chain has TRBV12-3 or TRBV12-4 and TRBJ2-7; perhaps TRBD2 as D (5 bases). The ends were cut back, 3 bases at V and 6 bases at J, with 15 bases in the middle. The CDR3 sequence is 14 residues long. The CDR3, as DNA: TGTGCCAGCAGTTTGTTGTTAGGAGGTTCCGAGCAGTACTTC. It codes for CASSLLLGGSEQYF.

This rearrangement joins TRBV28 to TRBJ2-4; D is undetermined. Germline CDR1 MDHEN, CDR2 SYDVKM. This CDR3 is 14 amino acids long. Trimming took 4 bases from V and 0 from J, leaving 7 bases between them. The DNA of the CDR3 is TGTGCCAGCAGTTCGTGGACAGCCAAAAACATTCAGTACTTC. Amino acids: CASSSWTAKNIQYF.

This clonotype was recorded a few times. The gene calls are TRBV20-1 and TRBJ1-2, with D perhaps TRBD1 (5 bases). The germline CDR1 and CDR2 sequences are DFQATT and SNEGSKA (reference sequence). CDR3 length: 11 residues. V shed 3 bases and J shed 7 bases, with 9 bases lying between them. CDR3 region: CSASGGAGYTF. In DNA form, the CDR3 reads TGCAGTGCTAGCGGCGGGGCTGGCTACACCTTC.

The V and J genes are TRBV29-1 and TRBJ2-1; the match to TRBD1 covers 9 bases. The J segment lost 3 bases and the V segment lost 3 bases, leaving 12 bases of the junction unmatched. Looked up from germline, CDR1 is SQVTM and CDR2 is ANQGSEA. The CDR3 length is 17 residues. The CDR3 reads CSVDLAPGTGIYNEQFF. CDR3 nucleotide sequence: TGCAGCGTTGATCTGGCCCCCGGGACAGGGATCTACAATGAGCAGTTCTTC.

This clonotype showed up many times. The chain carries TRBV7-9 and TRBJ2-5; D possibly corresponds to TRBD1 (5 bases). V dropped 2 bases and J dropped 2 bases, with 15 bases sitting between them. In germline, CDR1 is SEHNR, CDR2 FQNEAQ (reference sequence). The CDR3 spans 16 residues. CDR3 protein: CASSLIRKQGQETQYF. As DNA, the CDR3 is TGTGCCAGCAGCTTAATTAGGAAGCAGGGACAAGAGACCCAGTACTTC.

CDR3 in amino acids: CSAAPRQGHNEQFF. The CDR3 DNA reads as TGCAGTGCTGCCCCGAGACAGGGGCACAATGAGCAGTTCTTC. The gene calls are TRBV20-1 and TRBJ2-1, with 8 bases that match TRBD1. There are 14 residues in the CDR3. CDR1 DFQATT and CDR2 SNEGSKA come from the germline V gene (reference sequence). The V gene end was trimmed by 5 bases and the J gene end by 5 bases; junction bases not matched to a gene: 8.

DNA for the CDR3: TGCAGTGCTGCCGCGGAACCCACCGGGGAGCTGTTTTTT. This translates into CSAAAEPTGELFF. The chain joins TRBV20-1 to TRBJ2-2; D is unresolved. V was trimmed by 5 bases and J by 4 bases, leaving 11 bases between them. Germline V gene lookup returns CDR1 DFQATT and CDR2 SNEGSKA (reference sequence). The CDR3 consists of 13 residues.

This clonotype came up a few times. The CDR3 loop is CASMGGNIQYF. The CDR3 nucleotides read TGCGCCAGCATGGGGGGAAACATTCAGTACTTC. The chain carries TRBV5-1 and TRBJ2-4, with a possible D match to TRBD2 (6 bases). Germline CDR1 SGHRS, CDR2 YFSETQ. Deletions cut 6 bases from V and 6 bases from J, with 7 bases between. The CDR3 extends over 11 amino acids.

The chain links TRBV27 to TRBJ2-5, with no clear D. V gave up 4 bases and J gave up 0 bases, with 9 bases separating them. Germline V gene sequence: CDR1 MNHEY, CDR2 SMNVEV (reference sequence). This CDR3 is built from 14 residues. The CDR3 sequence is CASSSLGYQETQYF. Here the CDR3 DNA reads TGTGCCAGCAGTTCACTGGGTTACCAAGAGACCCAGTACTTC.

The V and J genes are TRBV7-6 and TRBJ2-1, with 16 positions matching TRBD2. J gave up 8 bases and V 2 bases, and 18 bases lay outside the gene matches. Germline CDR1 SGHVS, CDR2 FNYEAQ. The CDR3 totals 21 residues. Written as DNA, the CDR3 is TGTGCCAGCAGCTTACCCCTTCCGGGGACTAGCGGGGGGGCGAGCACGGATGAGCAGTTCTTC. This gives the protein CASSLPLPGTSGGASTDEQFF.

The J gene is TRBJ1-1, the V gene TRBV29-1; TRBD1 might be the D (6 bases). This CDR3 has 14 residues. V gave up 6 bases and J gave up 0 bases, with 14 bases separating them. Germline loops: CDR1 SQVTM, CDR2 ANQGSEA. CDR3 region: CSVDRTGLNTEAFF. As DNA, the CDR3 is TGCAGCGTAGATCGTACAGGGTTGAACACTGAAGCTTTCTTT.

The V and J genes are TRBV19 and TRBJ2-2; D not resolved. The germline gives CDR1 LNHDA, CDR2 SQIVND (reference sequence). Trimming removed 7 bases from V and 7 bases from J, with 7 bases in between. The CDR3 is 11 residues long. The CDR3 loop is CASTKFGELFF. CDR3 coding DNA: TGTGCCAGTACCAAATTCGGGGAGCTGTTTTTT. The full variable domain, rest sourced from reference TRBV19 and TRBJ2-2, is DGGITQSPKYLFRKEGQNVTLSCEQNLNHDAMYWYRQDPGQGLRLIYYSQIVNDFQKGDIAEGYSVSREKKESFPLTVTSAQKNPTAFYLCASTKFGELFFGEGSRLTVL.

This sequence joins TRBV6-2 or TRBV6-3 and TRBJ1-1; D uncertain. Trimming stripped 6 bases from V and 6 bases from J, with 14 bases between. Germline values: CDR1 MNHEY, CDR2 SVGEGT. The CDR3 sequence is 13 residues long. The CDR3 DNA sequence: TGTGCCAGCAGCCGAAGCGGTATCTCTGAAGCTTTCTTT. Its protein is CASSRSGISEAFF.

In this sample, this clonotype turned up a few times. J is TRBJ1-1 and V is TRBV12-3 or TRBV12-4; tentatively, D is TRBD1 (5 bases). The CDR3 contains 14 residues. Trimming removed 4 bases at V and 4 bases at J, with 13 bases between. Here the CDR3 DNA reads TGTGCCAGCAGTTCCCCCCCCAGGGCCACTGAAGCTTTCTTT. It codes for CASSSPPRATEAFF.

The rearrangement links TRBV20-1 to TRBJ1-3, with 9 nucleotides matching TRBD1. Germline CDR1 and CDR2: DFQATT and SNEGSKA (reference sequence). This CDR3 is built from 13 residues. J was trimmed by 4 bases and V by 7 bases; bases with no gene match: 5. The CDR3 loop is CSGTGASGNTIYF. Written as DNA, the CDR3 is TGCAGTGGGACAGGGGCTTCGGGAAACACCATATATTTT.

The CDR3, as DNA: TGCAGTGCTAGAGATGGGACCCCTAGCAGCACAGATACGCAGTATTTT. Its protein is CSARDGTPSSTDTQYF. The genes are TRBV20-1 and TRBJ2-3; D could derive from TRBD1 or TRBD2 (5 bases each). The CDR3 is 16 residues long. Trimming left V 0 bases short and J 0 bases short, with 13 bases between. Per the germline V gene, CDR1 is DFQATT and CDR2 is SNEGSKA (reference sequence).

V and J are TRBV12-3 or TRBV12-4 and TRBJ2-7; D gene uncertain. With 2 bases removed from V and 5 bases from J, the gap between germline ends came to 10 bases. This CDR3 contains 13 residues. CDR3 nucleotides: TGTGCCAGCAGTTTACAGCTGGTCGACGAGCAGTACTTC. It is translated as CASSLQLVDEQYF.

The V and J genes are TRBV4-3 and TRBJ2-2, with a possible D match to TRBD2 (5 bases). The CDR3 sequence is 16 residues long. Trimming took 6 bases from V and 3 from J, leaving 17 bases between them. Germline loops: CDR1 LGHNA, CDR2 YSLEER. Here the CDR3 DNA reads TGCGCCAGCAGGGAGGTACGGGCGGGTGACACCGGGGAGCTGTTTTTT. Its protein product is CASREVRAGDTGELFF.